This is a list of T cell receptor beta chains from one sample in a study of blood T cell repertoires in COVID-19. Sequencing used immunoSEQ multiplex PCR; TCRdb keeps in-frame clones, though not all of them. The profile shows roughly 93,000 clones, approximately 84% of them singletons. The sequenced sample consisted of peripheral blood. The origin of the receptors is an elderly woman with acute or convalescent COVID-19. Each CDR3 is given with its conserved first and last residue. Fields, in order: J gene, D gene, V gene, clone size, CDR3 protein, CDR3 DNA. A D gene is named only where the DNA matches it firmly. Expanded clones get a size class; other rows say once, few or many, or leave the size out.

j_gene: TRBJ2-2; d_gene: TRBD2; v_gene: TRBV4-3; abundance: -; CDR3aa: CASSQGLAGGGRNTGELFF; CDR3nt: TGCGCCAGCAGCCAGGGACTAGCGGGGGGTGGGCGGAACACCGGGGAGCTGTTTTTT
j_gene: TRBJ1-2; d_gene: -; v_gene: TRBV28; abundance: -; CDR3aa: CASSSQWYGYTF; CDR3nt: TGTGCCAGCAGTTCGCAGTGGTATGGCTACACCTTC
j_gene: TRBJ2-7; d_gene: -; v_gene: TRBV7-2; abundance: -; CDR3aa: CASSKATGYEQYF; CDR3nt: TGTGCCAGCAGCAAGGCGACAGGCTACGAGCAGTACTTC
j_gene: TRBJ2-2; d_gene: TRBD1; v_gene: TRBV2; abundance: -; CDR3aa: CASRQDRRNTGELFF; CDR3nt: TGTGCCAGCAGGCAGGACAGGAGGAACACCGGGGAGCTGTTTTTT
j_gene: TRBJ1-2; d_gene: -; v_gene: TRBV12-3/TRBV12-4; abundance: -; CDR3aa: CASSPMGLYGYTF; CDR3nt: TGTGCCAGCAGTCCTATGGGCCTCTATGGCTACACCTTC
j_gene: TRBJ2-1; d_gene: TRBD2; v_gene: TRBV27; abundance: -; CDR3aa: CASIRTSGVYNEQFF; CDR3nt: TGTGCCAGCATCCGCACTAGCGGGGTTTACAATGAGCAGTTCTTC
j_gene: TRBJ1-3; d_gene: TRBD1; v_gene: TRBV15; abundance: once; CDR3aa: CATEAFGTGVSRNTIYF; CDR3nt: TGTGCCACCGAGGCCTTTGGGACAGGGGTTTCGCGAAACACCATATATTTT
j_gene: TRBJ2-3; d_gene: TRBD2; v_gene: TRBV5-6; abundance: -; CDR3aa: CASSVAGGSDTQYF; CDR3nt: TGTGCCAGCAGTGTAGCGGGGGGTTCGGATACGCAGTATTTT
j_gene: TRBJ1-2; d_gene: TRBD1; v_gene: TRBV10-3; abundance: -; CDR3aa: CAITPDRGLHYGYTF; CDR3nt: TGTGCCATCACCCCGGACAGGGGGCTTCACTATGGCTACACCTTC
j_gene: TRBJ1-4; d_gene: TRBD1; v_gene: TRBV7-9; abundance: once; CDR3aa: CASSPTGGITNEKLFF; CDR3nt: TGTGCCAGCAGCCCAACAGGGGGGATAACTAATGAAAAACTGTTTTTT
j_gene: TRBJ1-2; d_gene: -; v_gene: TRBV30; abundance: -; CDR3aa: CAWSGGAGYGYTF; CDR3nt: TGTGCCTGGAGTGGCGGGGCGGGCTATGGCTACACCTTC
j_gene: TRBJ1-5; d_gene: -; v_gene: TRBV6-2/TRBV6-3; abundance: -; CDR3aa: CASSPSRRQPQHF; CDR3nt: TGTGCCAGCAGTCCCTCGCGGCGGCAGCCCCAGCATTTT
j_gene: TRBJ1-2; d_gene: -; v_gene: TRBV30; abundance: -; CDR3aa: CAWSVGTGTHTF; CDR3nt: -
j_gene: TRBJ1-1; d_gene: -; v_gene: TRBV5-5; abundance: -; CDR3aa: CASSLRLTTGNTEAFF; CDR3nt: TGTGCCAGCAGCTTAAGACTGACGACAGGGAACACTGAAGCTTTCTTT
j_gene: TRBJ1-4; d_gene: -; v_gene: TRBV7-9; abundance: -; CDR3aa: CASSFSGKNEKLFF; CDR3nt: TGTGCCAGCAGCTTTTCAGGGAAGAATGAAAAACTGTTTTTT
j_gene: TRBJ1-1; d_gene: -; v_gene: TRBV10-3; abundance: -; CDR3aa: CATSSRGGVNTEAFF; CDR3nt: TGTGCCACATCATCGAGAGGGGGGGTGAACACTGAAGCTTTCTTT
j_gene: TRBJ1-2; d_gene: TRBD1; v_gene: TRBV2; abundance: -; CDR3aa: CASAGTGSRYTF; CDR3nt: TGTGCCAGCGCCGGGACAGGGAGCCGCTACACCTTC